Included here is one T cell receptor beta chain sequence, with context. PCR employed 60 Vbeta and 13 Jbeta primers. TCRdb keeps only in-frame clones here, not all; method: immunoSEQ multiplex PCR. The table shows about 190,000 clones, with roughly 77% occurring only once. The CDR3 has 17 amino acids. Losses at the gene ends were 11 bases for V and 3 bases for J; bases not matched to a gene: 13. This sample is drawn from a study of cytomegalovirus exposure and HLA in healthy donors. This clonotype originated in a man under 40 in good health and CMV-seropositive. The sequenced sample was PBMCs. The V call is TRBV23-1, the J call TRBJ2-4; TRBD2 agrees at 13 bases. TRBV23-1 falls under the ORF class, with uncertain function. In nucleotides, the CDR3 is TGCGCCCCCGGACTAGCGGGAGAGAAGCTGGGCAAAAACATTCAGTACTTC. It translates to CAPGLAGEKLGKNIQYF.